The source of this TCR beta chain is a study of T cells in Graves' hyperthyroidism and ophthalmopathy (dated by TCRdb to between 2018 and 2020). Regarding the complete study: TCR V-J signatures able to tell the groups apart were searched for in a discovery cohort of 90 to 100 patients, of whom 43 had Graves' ophthalmopathy and under 65 had stable Graves' hyperthyroidism. Prospective prediction of ophthalmopathy was tested in an independent validation cohort of 18 hyperthyroidism patients and some 17 patients who later progressed to ophthalmopathy. For training and testing, the 110 or so patients in the discovery cohort were randomly divided in a 7:3 ratio. In about 6 Graves' hyperthyroidism patients, the study also compared T-cell repertoires from thyroid tissue with T-cell repertoires from blood. Following sampling, methimazole starting at 30 mg daily was given to hyperthyroidism patients, and high-dose intravenous methylprednisolone was given to ophthalmopathy patients. TCR Vbeta CDR3 sequencing of 135 peripheral blood samples (roughly 41 ophthalmopathy, roughly 72 hyperthyroidism and some 17 progressor patients) is reported in the paper. Broader findings and caveats from the paper: In validation, progression to ophthalmopathy was predicted by the model with about 70% sensitivity and 72.22% specificity, a median of roughly 6 months before onset. Most expanded thyroid clonotypes (frequency above 0.001) were also detected in blood, suggesting blood repertoires may reflect thyroid immune responses. No statistical method was used to set the sample size in advance, and investigators knew the group allocation. A model built on a 13 V-J signature distinguished ophthalmopathy from stable hyperthyroidism, reaching approximately 89% sensitivity and 81.08% specificity in cross-validation and 80%/75% in testing.

The study excluded patients with uncontrolled infections, other autoimmune diseases, pregnancy or lactation. Diagnoses were established on the basis of clinical symptoms, serum thyroxine and TRAb, thyroid ultrasound, and orbital computed tomography. Trizol reagent was used to extract total RNA, and RNA quality was then checked on an Agilent 2100 Bioanalyzer. The TCR beta CDR3 regions were amplified from the RNA transcripts. The first round of RT-PCR for the TCR CDR3 was performed with the HTBI primer set and the Qiagen OneStep RT-PCR kit. A second multiplex PCR round built the libraries, followed by size selection and purification. Libraries were sequenced paired-end with 100 bp reads on an Illumina HiSeq2000. In the original analysis: SOAPnuke was used to process the raw data, removing reads that contained adapters or uncalled bases, had a mean Phred below 15, or lacked an exact match to the constant primer or identifier. COPE v1.2.5 was used to merge the high-quality paired reads, and each unique nucleotide sequence was defined as a clonotype. MiTCR v1.1 was used to align clonotypes to the IMGT TRBV, TRBD and TRBJ reference segments. Analysis was restricted to V-J combinations with a frequency above 0.0001, which covered roughly 99% of repertoires. A TCS score was defined as the ratio between F50 (clonal expansion) and ExV (chaos), using BLOSUM62-based TCRdist between CDR3 peptides within each V-J. Welch's t-statistics and random forest reduced approximately 520 V-J features to roughly 13, which were used in a naive Bayes classifier (R e1071). The similarity between thyroid and blood repertoires was quantified using the Morisita-Horn index. TCRdb's own reprocessing of the public reads used fastp at Q25 and MiXCR and kept productive beta chains. Under each unique CDR3 protein, matching rows form one entry showing the most common genes and DNA. For this entry, the V and J calls and clone size follow TCRdb and not the study's own pipeline. This sample comprises hundreds of thousands of distinct CDR3 sequences, approximately 42% of them detected only once. The leading ten clones occupy approximately 6.8% of the sample.

Taken from the germline V gene, the CDR1 and CDR2 loops are SNHLY and FYNNEI. The CDR3 contains 15 residues, cysteine and phenylalanine counted. Just CDR3 DNA is preserved here, 45 bases in frame from base 1. V sheds 4 bases and J sheds 5 bases, leaving 14 bases between their ends. This clonotype was seen more than once but under ten times. Its antigen remains unidentified. No base qualities exist here, and no much larger clone lies one base off it. The receptor chain draws on TRBV2 and TRBJ1-4; TRBD1 is a possible D gene, resting on 6 matching bases. The clonotype originates from an adult man with Graves' disease, either hyperthyroidism or ophthalmopathy (not recorded which). The specimen sequenced was peripheral blood or thyroid tissue (not recorded which). Read as DNA, the sequence is TGTGCCAGCAGTGGGGGGACACACCGAAATGAAAAACTGTTTTTT. This codes for CASSGGTHRNEKLFF.